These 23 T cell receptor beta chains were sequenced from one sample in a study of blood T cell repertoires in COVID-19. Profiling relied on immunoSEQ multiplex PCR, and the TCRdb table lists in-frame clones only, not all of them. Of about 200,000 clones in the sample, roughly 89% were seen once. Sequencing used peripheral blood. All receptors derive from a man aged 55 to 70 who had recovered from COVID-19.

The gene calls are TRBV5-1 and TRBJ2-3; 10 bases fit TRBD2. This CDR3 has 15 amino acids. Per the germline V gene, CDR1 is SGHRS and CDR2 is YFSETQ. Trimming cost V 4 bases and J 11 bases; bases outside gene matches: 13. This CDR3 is CASSPGGLAGVGQYF. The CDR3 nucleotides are TGCGCCAGCAGCCCCGGAGGGCTAGCGGGGGTCGGGCAGTATTTT.

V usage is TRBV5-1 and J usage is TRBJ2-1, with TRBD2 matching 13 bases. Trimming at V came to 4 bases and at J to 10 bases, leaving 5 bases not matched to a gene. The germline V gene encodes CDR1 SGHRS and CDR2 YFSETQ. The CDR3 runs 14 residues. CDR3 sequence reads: CASSRGLAGEEQFF. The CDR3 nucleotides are TGCGCCAGCAGCCGCGGACTAGCGGGGGAAGAGCAGTTCTTC.

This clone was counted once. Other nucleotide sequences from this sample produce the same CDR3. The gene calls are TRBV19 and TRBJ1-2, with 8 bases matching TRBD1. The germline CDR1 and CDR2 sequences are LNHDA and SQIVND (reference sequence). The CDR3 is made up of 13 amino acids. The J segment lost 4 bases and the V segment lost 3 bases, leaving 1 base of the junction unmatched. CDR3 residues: CASSIGQGYGYTF. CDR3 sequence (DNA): TGTGCCAGTAGTATTGGACAGGGCTATGGCTACACCTTC.

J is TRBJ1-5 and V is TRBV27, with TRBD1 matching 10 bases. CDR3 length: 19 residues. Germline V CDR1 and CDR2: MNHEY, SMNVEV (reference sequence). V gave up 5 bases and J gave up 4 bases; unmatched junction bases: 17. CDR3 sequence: CASSPLAGQGSQDNQPQHF. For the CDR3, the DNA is TGTGCCAGCAGTCCCTTAGCGGGACAGGGGAGTCAGGATAATCAGCCCCAGCATTTT.

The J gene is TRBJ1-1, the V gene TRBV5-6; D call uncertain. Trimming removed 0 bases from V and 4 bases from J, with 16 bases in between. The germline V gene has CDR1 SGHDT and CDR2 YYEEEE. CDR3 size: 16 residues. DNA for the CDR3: TGTGCCAGCAGCTTGGTCCGGTACACCCGGAGCACTGAAGCTTTCTTT. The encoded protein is CASSLVRYTRSTEAFF.

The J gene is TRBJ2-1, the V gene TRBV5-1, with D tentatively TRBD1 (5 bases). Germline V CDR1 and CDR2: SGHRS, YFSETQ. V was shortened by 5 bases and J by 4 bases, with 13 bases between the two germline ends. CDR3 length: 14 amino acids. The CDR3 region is CASRFTGVYNEQFF. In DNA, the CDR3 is TGCGCCAGCAGGTTTACAGGCGTATACAATGAGCAGTTCTTC.

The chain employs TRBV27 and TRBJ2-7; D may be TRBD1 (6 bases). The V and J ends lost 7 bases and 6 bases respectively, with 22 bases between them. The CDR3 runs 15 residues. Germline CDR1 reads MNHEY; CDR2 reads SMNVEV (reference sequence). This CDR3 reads CASTSSTGPRGEQYF. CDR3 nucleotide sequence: TGTGCCAGCACCTCATCGACAGGCCCGCGTGGCGAGCAGTACTTC.

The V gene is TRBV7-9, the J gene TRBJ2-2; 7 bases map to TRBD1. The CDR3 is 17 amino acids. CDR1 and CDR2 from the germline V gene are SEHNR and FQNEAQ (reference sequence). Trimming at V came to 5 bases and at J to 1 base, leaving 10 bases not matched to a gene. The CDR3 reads CASSLSGGQGNTGELFF. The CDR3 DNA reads TGTGCCAGCAGCCTCTCAGGGGGACAAGGGAACACCGGGGAGCTGTTTTTT.

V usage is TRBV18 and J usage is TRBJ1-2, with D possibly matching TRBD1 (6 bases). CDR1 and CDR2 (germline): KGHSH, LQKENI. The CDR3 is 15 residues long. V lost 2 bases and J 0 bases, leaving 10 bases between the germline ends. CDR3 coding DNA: TGTGCCAGCTCACCAGGACAGAACCCTAACTATGGCTACACCTTC. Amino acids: CASSPGQNPNYGYTF.

CDR3: CASSFQSGGLWNEQFF. The CDR3 DNA is TGTGCCAGCAGCTTCCAAAGCGGGGGACTTTGGAATGAGCAGTTCTTC. The rearrangement uses TRBV11-3 and TRBJ2-1; 8 positions agree with TRBD2. V was clipped by 3 bases and J by 7 bases; unmatched bases: 11. Germline V gene lookup returns CDR1 SGHNT and CDR2 YENEEA. This CDR3 region has 16 residues.

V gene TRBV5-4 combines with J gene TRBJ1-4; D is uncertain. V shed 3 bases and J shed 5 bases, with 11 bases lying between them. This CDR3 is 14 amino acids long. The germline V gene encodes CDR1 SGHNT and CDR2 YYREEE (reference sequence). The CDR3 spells CASSYIMENEKLFF. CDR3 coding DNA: TGTGCCAGCAGCTATATAATGGAGAATGAAAAACTGTTTTTT.

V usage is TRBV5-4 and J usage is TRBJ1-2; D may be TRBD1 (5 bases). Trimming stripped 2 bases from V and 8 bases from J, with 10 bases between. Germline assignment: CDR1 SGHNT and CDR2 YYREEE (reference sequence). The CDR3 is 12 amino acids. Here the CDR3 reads CASSFRERGYTF. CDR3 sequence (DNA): TGTGCCAGCAGCTTCAGGGAACGGGGCTACACCTTC.

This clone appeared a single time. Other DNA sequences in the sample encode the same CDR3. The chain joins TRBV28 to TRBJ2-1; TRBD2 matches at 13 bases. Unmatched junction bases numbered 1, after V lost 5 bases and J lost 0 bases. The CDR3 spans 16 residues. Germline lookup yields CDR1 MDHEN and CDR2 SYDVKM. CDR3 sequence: CASSRTSGSSYNEQFF. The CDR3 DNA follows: TGTGCCAGCAGTCGGACTAGCGGGAGCTCCTACAATGAGCAGTTCTTC.

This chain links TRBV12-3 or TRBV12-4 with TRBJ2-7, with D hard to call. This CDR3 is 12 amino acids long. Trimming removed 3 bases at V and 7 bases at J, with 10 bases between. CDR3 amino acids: CASSLTGREQYF. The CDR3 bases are TGTGCCAGCAGTTTGACGGGTCGGGAGCAGTACTTC.

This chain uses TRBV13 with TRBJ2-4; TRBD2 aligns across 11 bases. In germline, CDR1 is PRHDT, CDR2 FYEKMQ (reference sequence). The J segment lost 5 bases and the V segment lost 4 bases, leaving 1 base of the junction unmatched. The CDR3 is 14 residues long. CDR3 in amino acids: CASSWTSGQNIQYF. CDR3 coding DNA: TGTGCCAGCAGCTGGACTAGCGGGCAAAACATTCAGTACTTC.

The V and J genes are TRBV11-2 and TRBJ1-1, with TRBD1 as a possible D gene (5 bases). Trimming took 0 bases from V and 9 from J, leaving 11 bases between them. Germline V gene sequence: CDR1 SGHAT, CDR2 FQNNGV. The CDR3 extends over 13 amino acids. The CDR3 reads CASSLEIRQKAFF. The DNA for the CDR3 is TGTGCCAGCAGCTTAGAGATTCGACAGAAAGCTTTCTTT.

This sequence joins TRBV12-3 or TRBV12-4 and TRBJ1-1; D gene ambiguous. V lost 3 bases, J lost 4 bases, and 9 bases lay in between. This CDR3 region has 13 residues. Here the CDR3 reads CASSFEGITEAFF. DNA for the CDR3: TGTGCCAGCAGTTTTGAGGGAATCACTGAAGCTTTCTTT.

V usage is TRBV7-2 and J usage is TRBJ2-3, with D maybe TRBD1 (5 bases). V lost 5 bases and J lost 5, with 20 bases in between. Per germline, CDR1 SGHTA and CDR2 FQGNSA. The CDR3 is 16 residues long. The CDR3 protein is CASSQGRQRTLDTQYF. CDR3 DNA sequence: TGTGCCAGCAGCCAGGGCCGACAGAGGACCCTAGATACGCAGTATTTT.

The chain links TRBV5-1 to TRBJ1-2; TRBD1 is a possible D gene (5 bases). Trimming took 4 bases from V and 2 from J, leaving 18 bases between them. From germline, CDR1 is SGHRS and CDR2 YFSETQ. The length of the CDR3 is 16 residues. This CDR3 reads CASSPVGEGWNYGYTF. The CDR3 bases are TGCGCCAGCAGCCCCGTTGGGGAGGGGTGGAACTATGGCTACACCTTC.

CDR3 region: CASSPLDRTYEQYF. Here the CDR3 DNA reads TGTGCCAGCAGCCCGCTGGACAGGACCTACGAGCAGTACTTC. The genes are TRBV11-2 and TRBJ2-7; 7 nucleotides match TRBD1. V lost 5 bases, J lost 2 bases, and 6 bases stayed unmatched. The CDR3 totals 14 residues. From germline, CDR1 is SGHAT and CDR2 FQNNGV.

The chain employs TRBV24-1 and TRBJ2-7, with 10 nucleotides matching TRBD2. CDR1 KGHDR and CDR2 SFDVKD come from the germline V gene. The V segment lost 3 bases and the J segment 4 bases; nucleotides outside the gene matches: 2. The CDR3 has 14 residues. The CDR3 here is CATSDPSGGYEQYF. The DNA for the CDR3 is TGTGCCACCAGTGATCCTAGCGGGGGATACGAGCAGTACTTC.

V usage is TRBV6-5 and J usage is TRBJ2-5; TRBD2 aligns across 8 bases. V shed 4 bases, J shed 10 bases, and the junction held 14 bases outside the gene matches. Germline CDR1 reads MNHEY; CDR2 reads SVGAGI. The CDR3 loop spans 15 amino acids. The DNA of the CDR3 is TGTGCCAGCAGTTCCCAGGAGCGGGGGCCCACAGGCCAGTACTTC. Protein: CASSSQERGPTGQYF.

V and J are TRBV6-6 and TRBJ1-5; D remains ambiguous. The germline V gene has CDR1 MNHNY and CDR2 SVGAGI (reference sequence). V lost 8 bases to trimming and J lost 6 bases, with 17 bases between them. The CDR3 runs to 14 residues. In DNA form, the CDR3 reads TGTGCCAGCCGGCACGAGGGTTGGGGTCAGCCCCAGCATTTT. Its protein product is CASRHEGWGQPQHF.